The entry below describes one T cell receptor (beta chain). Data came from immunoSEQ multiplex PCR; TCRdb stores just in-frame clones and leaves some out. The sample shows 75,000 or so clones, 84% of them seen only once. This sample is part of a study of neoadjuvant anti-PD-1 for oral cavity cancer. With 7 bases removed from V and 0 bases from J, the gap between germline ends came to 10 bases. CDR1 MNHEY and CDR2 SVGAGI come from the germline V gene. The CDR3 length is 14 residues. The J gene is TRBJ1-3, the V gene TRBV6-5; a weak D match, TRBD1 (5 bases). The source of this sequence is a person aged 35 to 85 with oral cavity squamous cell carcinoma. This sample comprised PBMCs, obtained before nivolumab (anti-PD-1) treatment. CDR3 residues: CASKTESSGNTIYF. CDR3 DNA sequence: TGTGCCAGCAAGACAGAGAGCTCTGGAAACACCATATATTTT.